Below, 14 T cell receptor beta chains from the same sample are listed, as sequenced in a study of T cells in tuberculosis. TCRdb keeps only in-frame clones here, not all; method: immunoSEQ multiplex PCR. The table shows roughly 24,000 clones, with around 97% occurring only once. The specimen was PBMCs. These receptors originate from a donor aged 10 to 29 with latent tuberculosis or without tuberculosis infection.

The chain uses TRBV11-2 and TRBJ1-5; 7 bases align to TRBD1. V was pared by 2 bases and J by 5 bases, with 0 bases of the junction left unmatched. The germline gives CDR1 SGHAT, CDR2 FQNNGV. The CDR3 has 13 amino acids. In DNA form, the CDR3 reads TGTGCCAGCAGCTTAACAGGGGATCAGCCCCAGCATTTT. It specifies CASSLTGDQPQHF.

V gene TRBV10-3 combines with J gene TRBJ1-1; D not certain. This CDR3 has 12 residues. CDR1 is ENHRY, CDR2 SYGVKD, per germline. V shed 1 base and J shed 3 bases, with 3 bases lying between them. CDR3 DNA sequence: TGTGCCATCAGTGAGTTAGACACTGAAGCTTTCTTT. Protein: CAISELDTEAFF.

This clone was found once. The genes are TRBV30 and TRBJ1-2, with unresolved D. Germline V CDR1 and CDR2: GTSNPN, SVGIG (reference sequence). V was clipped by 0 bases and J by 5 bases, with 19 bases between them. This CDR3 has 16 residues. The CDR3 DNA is TGTGCCTGGAGTGTACCTTGGGTCCGGGGATCATATGGCTACACCTTC. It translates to CAWSVPWVRGSYGYTF.

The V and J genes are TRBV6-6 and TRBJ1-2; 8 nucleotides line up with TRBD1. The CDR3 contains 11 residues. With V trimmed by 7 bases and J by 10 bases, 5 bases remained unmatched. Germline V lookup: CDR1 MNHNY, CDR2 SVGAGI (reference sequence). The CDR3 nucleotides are TGTGCCAGCAATTGGGACAGGTTCTACACCTTC. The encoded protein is CASNWDRFYTF.

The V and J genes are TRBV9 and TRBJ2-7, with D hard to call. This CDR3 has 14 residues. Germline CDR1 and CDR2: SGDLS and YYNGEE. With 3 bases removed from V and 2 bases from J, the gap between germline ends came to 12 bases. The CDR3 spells CASSDLGRPYEQYF. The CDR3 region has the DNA TGTGCCAGCAGCGACCTCGGTCGCCCCTACGAGCAGTACTTC.

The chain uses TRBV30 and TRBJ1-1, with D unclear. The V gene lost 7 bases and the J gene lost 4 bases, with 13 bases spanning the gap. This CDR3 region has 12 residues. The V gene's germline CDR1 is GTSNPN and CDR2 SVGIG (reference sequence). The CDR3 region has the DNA TGTGCCTACCAGACGGGAATCACTGAAGCTTTCTTT. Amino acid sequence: CAYQTGITEAFF.

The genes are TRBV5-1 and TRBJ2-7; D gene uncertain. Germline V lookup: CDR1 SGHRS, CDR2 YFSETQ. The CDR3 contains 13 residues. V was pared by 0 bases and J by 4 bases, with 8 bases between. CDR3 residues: CASSLEPVYEQYF. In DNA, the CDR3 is TGCGCCAGCAGCTTGGAACCGGTGTACGAGCAGTACTTC.

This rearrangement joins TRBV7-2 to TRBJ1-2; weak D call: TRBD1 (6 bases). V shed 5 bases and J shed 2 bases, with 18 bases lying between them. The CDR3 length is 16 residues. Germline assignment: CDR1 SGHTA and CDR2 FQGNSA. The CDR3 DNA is TGTGCCAGCAGCCCCCGGGGGGGCGCGGGGAACTATGGCTACACCTTC. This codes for CASSPRGGAGNYGYTF. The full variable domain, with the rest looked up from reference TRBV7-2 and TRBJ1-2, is GAGVSQSPSNKVTEKGKDVELRCDPISGHTALYWYRQSLGQGLEFLIYFQGNSAPDKSGLPSDRFSAERTGGSVSTLTIQRTQQEDSAVYLCASSPRGGAGNYGYTFGSGTRLTVV.

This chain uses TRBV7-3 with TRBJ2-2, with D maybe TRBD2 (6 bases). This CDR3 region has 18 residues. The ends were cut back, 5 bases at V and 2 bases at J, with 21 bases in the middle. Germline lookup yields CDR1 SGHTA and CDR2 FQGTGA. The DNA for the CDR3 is TGTGCCAGCAGCCCCACCGACGTCTCACTAGCAAACACCGGGGAGCTGTTTTTT. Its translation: CASSPTDVSLANTGELFF.

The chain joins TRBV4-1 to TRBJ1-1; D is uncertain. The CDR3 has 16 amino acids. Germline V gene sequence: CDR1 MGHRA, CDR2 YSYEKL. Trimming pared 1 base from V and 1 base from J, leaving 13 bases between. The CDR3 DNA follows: TGCGCCAGCAGCCAAGTGCCAGGTGGTGGGAACACTGAAGCTTTCTTT. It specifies CASSQVPGGGNTEAFF.

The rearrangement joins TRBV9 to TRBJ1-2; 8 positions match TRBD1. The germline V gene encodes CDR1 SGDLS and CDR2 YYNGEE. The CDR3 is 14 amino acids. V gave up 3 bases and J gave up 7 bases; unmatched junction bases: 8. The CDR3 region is CASSGDRGIGGYTF. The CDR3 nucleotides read TGTGCCAGCAGCGGCGACAGGGGCATTGGTGGCTACACCTTC. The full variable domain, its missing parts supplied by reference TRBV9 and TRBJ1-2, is DSGVTQTPKHLITATGQRVTLRCSPRSGDLSVYWYQQSLDQGLQFLIQYYNGEERAKGNILERFSAQQFPDLHSELNLSSLELGDSALYFCASSGDRGIGGYTFGSGTRLTVV.

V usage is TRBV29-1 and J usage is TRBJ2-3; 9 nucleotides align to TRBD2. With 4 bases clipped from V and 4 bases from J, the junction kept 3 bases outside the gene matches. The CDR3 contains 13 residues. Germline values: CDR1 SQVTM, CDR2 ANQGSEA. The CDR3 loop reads CSVGRGGPDTQYF. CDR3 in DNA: TGCAGCGTTGGGCGGGGGGGACCAGATACGCAGTATTTT.

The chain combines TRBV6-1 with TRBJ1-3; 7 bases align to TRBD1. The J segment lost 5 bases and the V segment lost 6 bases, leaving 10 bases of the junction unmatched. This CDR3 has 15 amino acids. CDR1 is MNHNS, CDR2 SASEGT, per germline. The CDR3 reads CASSRDRQVRNTIYF. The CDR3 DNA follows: TGTGCCAGCAGCCGGGACAGACAAGTCAGAAACACCATATATTTT.

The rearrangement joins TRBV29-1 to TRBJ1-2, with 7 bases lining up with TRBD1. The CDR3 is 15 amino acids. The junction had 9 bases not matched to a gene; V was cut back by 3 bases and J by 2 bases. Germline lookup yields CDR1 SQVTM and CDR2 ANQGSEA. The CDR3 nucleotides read TGCAGCGTTGAGGGGGACAGACAGAAGAACTATGGCTACACCTTC. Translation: CSVEGDRQKNYGYTF.